The rows below give T cell receptor beta chains drawn from one sample of a study of blood T cell repertoires in COVID-19. Repertoires were generated with immunoSEQ multiplex PCR, while TCRdb's copy carries only in-frame clones and drops some. The table records around 98,000 clones, approximately 84% of them present only once. Specimen: peripheral blood. These receptors were taken from an older woman with acute or convalescent COVID-19. Each CDR3 is given with its conserved first and last residue. A D gene is named only where the DNA matches it firmly. Clone size is given for some rows only: seen once, a few or many times, or a class if the clone is expanded.

j_call: TRBJ1-2
d_call: TRBD1
v_call: TRBV10-1
clone_size: .
cdr3_aa: CASSERTGYGYTF
cdr3_nt: TGCGCCAGCAGTGAAAGGACAGGCTATGGCTACACCTTC

j_call: TRBJ1-3
d_call: .
v_call: TRBV6-6
clone_size: .
cdr3_aa: CAVGGLSGNTIYF
cdr3_nt: TGTGCCGTAGGCGGACTCTCTGGAAACACCATATATTTT

j_call: TRBJ1-5
d_call: .
v_call: TRBV4-2
clone_size: once
cdr3_aa: CASSQEMAGPQHF
cdr3_nt: TGTGCCAGCAGCCAAGAAATGGCGGGGCCCCAGCATTTT

j_call: TRBJ1-1
d_call: TRBD1
v_call: TRBV28
clone_size: .
cdr3_aa: CASSLSGTGNGEAFF
cdr3_nt: TGTGCCAGCAGTTTATCGGGGACAGGCAATGGGGAAGCTTTCTTT

j_call: TRBJ1-5
d_call: .
v_call: TRBV2
clone_size: .
cdr3_aa: CASSASRGINQPQHF
cdr3_nt: TGTGCCAGCAGCGCCTCGAGGGGGATCAATCAGCCCCAGCATTTT

j_call: TRBJ2-7
d_call: TRBD1
v_call: TRBV15
clone_size: .
cdr3_aa: CATSRTGDYEQYF
cdr3_nt: TGTGCCACCAGCAGGACAGGGGACTACGAGCAGTACTTC

j_call: TRBJ2-1
d_call: .
v_call: TRBV30
clone_size: .
cdr3_aa: CAWADYNEQFF
cdr3_nt: TGTGCCTGGGCAGACTACAATGAGCAGTTCTTC

j_call: TRBJ1-2
d_call: TRBD1
v_call: TRBV3-1/TRBV3-2
clone_size: few
cdr3_aa: CASSHTTGERDGYTF
cdr3_nt: TGTGCCAGCAGCCATACAACAGGGGAGAGGGATGGCTACACCTTC

j_call: TRBJ1-1
d_call: TRBD1
v_call: TRBV4-3
clone_size: .
cdr3_aa: CASSPRTGGNTEAFF
cdr3_nt: TGCGCCAGCAGCCCCCGGACAGGTGGAAACACTGAAGCTTTCTTT

j_call: TRBJ1-6
d_call: TRBD1
v_call: TRBV7-2
clone_size: few
cdr3_aa: CASSSRTGDSSPLHF
cdr3_nt: TGTGCCAGCAGCTCCCGGACAGGGGATAGTTCACCCCTCCACTTT

j_call: TRBJ2-2
d_call: TRBD2
v_call: TRBV7-2
clone_size: many
cdr3_aa: CASSFFSGGRTGELFF
cdr3_nt: TGTGCCAGCAGCTTCTTTTCGGGGGGACGAACCGGGGAGCTGTTTTTT

j_call: TRBJ1-5
d_call: TRBD1
v_call: TRBV27
clone_size: .
cdr3_aa: CASRRTQGARGQPQHF
cdr3_nt: TGTGCCAGCAGACGTACCCAGGGGGCGCGGGGTCAGCCCCAGCATTTT

j_call: TRBJ1-6
d_call: TRBD1
v_call: TRBV5-4
clone_size: .
cdr3_aa: CASSLDLGRGDSPLHF
cdr3_nt: TGTGCCAGCAGCTTGGATCTAGGCAGGGGGGATTCACCCCTCCACTTT

j_call: TRBJ1-5
d_call: TRBD1
v_call: TRBV28
clone_size: .
cdr3_aa: CASTVDRGGQPQHF
cdr3_nt: TGTGCCAGCACTGTGGACAGGGGAGGTCAGCCCCAGCATTTT

j_call: TRBJ1-2
d_call: .
v_call: TRBV27
clone_size: few
cdr3_aa: CASSPRGLRGGYTF
cdr3_nt: TGTGCCAGCAGCCCGCGAGGACTCAGGGGCGGCTACACCTTC

j_call: TRBJ1-1
d_call: .
v_call: TRBV12-3/TRBV12-4
clone_size: .
cdr3_aa: CASSSIAGEAFF
cdr3_nt: TGTGCCAGCAGTTCAATCGCAGGGGAAGCTTTCTTT

j_call: TRBJ1-1
d_call: .
v_call: TRBV2
clone_size: .
cdr3_aa: CASSEGGREAFF
cdr3_nt: TGTGCCAGCAGTGAAGGGGGCAGGGAAGCTTTCTTT

j_call: TRBJ1-1
d_call: TRBD1
v_call: TRBV9
clone_size: once
cdr3_aa: CASSVGTGGRLAFF
cdr3_nt: TGTGCCAGCAGCGTTGGGACAGGGGGCCGTTTGGCTTTCTTT

j_call: TRBJ2-2
d_call: .
v_call: TRBV3-1/TRBV3-2
clone_size: .
cdr3_aa: CASSKDDTGELFF
cdr3_nt: TGTGCCAGCAGCAAAGACGACACCGGGGAGCTGTTTTTT

j_call: TRBJ2-7
d_call: TRBD2
v_call: TRBV27
clone_size: .
cdr3_aa: CASKLAGVKHEQYF
cdr3_nt: TGTGCCAGCAAACTAGCGGGGGTTAAGCACGAGCAGTACTTC

j_call: TRBJ2-1
d_call: TRBD1
v_call: TRBV19
clone_size: .
cdr3_aa: CASSTLGQGYNEQFF
cdr3_nt: TGTGCCAGTAGTACCCTGGGACAGGGTTACAATGAGCAGTTCTTC

j_call: TRBJ1-2
d_call: .
v_call: TRBV18
clone_size: .
cdr3_aa: CASSHSTTNYGYTF
cdr3_nt: TGTGCCAGCTCACACTCGACAACTAACTATGGCTACACCTTC

j_call: TRBJ1-2
d_call: .
v_call: TRBV11-1
clone_size: .
cdr3_aa: CASSPEGLLVSYGYTF
cdr3_nt: TGTGCCAGCAGCCCTGAAGGACTGCTTGTTTCCTATGGCTACACCTTC

j_call: TRBJ1-4
d_call: .
v_call: TRBV10-3
clone_size: .
cdr3_aa: CAISDGRGSTNEKLFF
cdr3_nt: TGTGCCATCAGTGATGGCAGGGGTTCAACTAATGAAAAACTGTTTTTT

j_call: TRBJ1-1
d_call: TRBD1
v_call: TRBV5-1
clone_size: .
cdr3_aa: CASSDRVNTEAFF
cdr3_nt: TGCGCCAGCAGCGACAGGGTGAACACTGAAGCTTTCTTT

j_call: TRBJ2-3
d_call: TRBD2
v_call: TRBV7-2
clone_size: .
cdr3_aa: CASSERGGRGTQYF
cdr3_nt: TGTGCCAGCTCTGAGCGGGGGGGCCGCGGTACGCAGTATTTT

j_call: TRBJ2-7
d_call: .
v_call: TRBV6-5
clone_size: .
cdr3_aa: CASRLKTETYEQYF
cdr3_nt: TGTGCCAGCAGATTAAAGACAGAAACCTACGAGCAGTACTTC

j_call: TRBJ2-1
d_call: TRBD2
v_call: TRBV5-6
clone_size: .
cdr3_aa: CASSTGTKNEQFF
cdr3_nt: TGTGCCAGCAGCACCGGGACTAAGAATGAGCAGTTCTTC

j_call: TRBJ1-3
d_call: .
v_call: TRBV5-1
clone_size: .
cdr3_aa: CASSLGGNSGNTIYF
cdr3_nt: TGCGCCAGCAGCTTGGGAGGCAACTCTGGAAACACCATATATTTT

j_call: TRBJ1-5
d_call: .
v_call: TRBV28
clone_size: .
cdr3_aa: CASSLGGRGQPQHF
cdr3_nt: TGTGCCAGCAGTTTAGGGGGGAGAGGTCAGCCCCAGCATTTT